The rows below give T cell receptor beta chains drawn from one sample of a study of blood T cell repertoires in COVID-19. This table comes from immunoSEQ multiplex PCR, and its TCRdb copy is limited to in-frame clones, with some not included. Among 200,000 to 250,000 clones listed, approximately 85% were seen once. The specimen was peripheral blood. The receptor source for this set is a woman in her sixties or seventies with COVID-19, enrolled during active disease. CDR3s include the opening cysteine and the closing phenylalanine or tryptophan.

J gene,V gene,CDR3 length,CDR3 protein
TRBJ2-2,TRBV6-6,13,CASSPIYTGELFF
TRBJ2-3,TRBV7-2,14,CASAPPPITDTQYF
TRBJ1-5,TRBV3-1/TRBV3-2,15,CASSQGGGGNQPQHF
TRBJ1-2,TRBV20-1,10,CSAKGGLYTF
TRBJ2-1,TRBV30,18,CAWSGNSRQGENYNEQFF
TRBJ2-1,TRBV4-3,17,CASSQERFSGTLNEQFF
TRBJ2-1,TRBV7-6,15,CASSLVADSYNEQFF
TRBJ2-2,TRBV6-5,15,CASSWDRRNTGELFF
TRBJ1-2,TRBV6-5,15,CASSYGPPTAYDYTF
TRBJ2-7,TRBV5-1,14,CASSSPSGSYEQYF
TRBJ2-7,TRBV30,15,CAWSLGPGQGYEQYF
TRBJ2-3,TRBV9,14,CASSVEGAKDTQYF
TRBJ2-1,TRBV4-3,15,CASSQVSLAGNEQFF
TRBJ2-1,TRBV7-8,16,CASSLPGGGQNNEQFF
TRBJ1-6,TRBV7-2,15,CASSLGPGNNSPLHF
TRBJ2-6,TRBV9,20,CASSRPFGAPQGSGANVLTF
TRBJ2-7,TRBV9,14,CASLSRDRGYEQYF
TRBJ2-1,TRBV6-2/TRBV6-3,14,CASSYSAGAYSWFF
TRBJ1-1,TRBV5-1,15,CASSLIGGLNTEAFF
TRBJ2-3,TRBV9,12,CASSVEWDTQYF
TRBJ2-5,TRBV4-2,14,CASSLGTSGETQYF
TRBJ1-2,TRBV3-1/TRBV3-2,15,CASSQNRDMLYGYTF
TRBJ2-7,TRBV6-6,14,CASSTPGGPYEQYF
TRBJ2-1,TRBV27,13,CASSSRTGGYWVF
TRBJ2-1,TRBV6-6,15,CASSFIGGRNNEQFF
TRBJ1-5,TRBV15,18,CATSRRRRGGRDNQPQHF
TRBJ2-7,TRBV7-2,14,CASSLGSGSYEQYF
TRBJ2-7,TRBV4-3,14,CASSQDPSDYEQYF
TRBJ1-4,TRBV27,14,CASSFGTTNEKLFF
TRBJ2-7,TRBV2,14,CASLWTGSSYEQYF
TRBJ2-3,TRBV27,16,CASRNAGQGLTDTQYF
TRBJ2-3,TRBV5-4,16,CASSPARDRATDTQYF
TRBJ2-5,TRBV5-1,14,CASSSQGDGETQYF
TRBJ1-2,TRBV11-3,14,CASSPGTGAGGYTF
TRBJ2-1,TRBV18,12,CASSRGGNEQFF
TRBJ2-2,TRBV7-3,15,CASSSAGGRKGELFF
TRBJ1-4,TRBV6-6,16,CASIPGQGGGGEKLFF
TRBJ2-7,TRBV29-1,14,CSADAGTGGHEQYF
TRBJ2-2,TRBV28,14,CASSFGRFTGELFF